Reported below is one T cell receptor (beta chain). Its antigen remains unknown. This record comes from a study of T cell repertoires in cytomegalovirus infection. For the study at large: Matching HLA type and CMV infection were both indicated by public TCR beta signatures.

General study points: Cumulative public TCR beta family frequency identified CMV carriers with the relevant HLA. Dominating the ex vivo response were TCR beta clonotypes that were CMV-specific and HLA-C-restricted.

TCRdb reanalysed the reads using MiXCR and keeps one entry per CDR3 protein. The sample records about 530,000 distinct CDR3 sequences, more than 20% being singletons. V lost 3 bases, J lost 1 base, and 6 bases stayed unmatched. Per germline, CDR1 LNHNV and CDR2 YYDKDF (reference sequence). This CDR3 region has 16 residues. The chain is built from TRBV15 and TRBJ2-5; 9 nucleotides match TRBD1. The TCR was taken from a human donor in good health (CMV status not recorded). Some clones in this sample may be carry-over from other donors' samples. Source material: PBMCs. The CDR3 sequence: CATSRDRDRAQETQYF. CDR3 DNA: TGTGCCACCAGCAGGGACCGGGACAGGGCCCAAGAGACCCAGTACTTC. Full variable domain (outside the CDR3, taken from reference TRBV15 and TRBJ2-5): DAMVIQNPRYQVTQFGKPVTLSCSQTLNHNVMYWYQQKSSQAPKLLFHYYDKDFNNEADTPDNFQSRRPNTSFCFLDIRSPGLGDTAMYLCATSRDRDRAQETQYFGPGTRLLVL.